What follows describes a single TCR beta chain. As yet, its antigen is unknown. Germline is not matched at one junction end, which may reflect a read error. Germline assignment: CDR1 SQVTM and CDR2 ANQGSEA. This CDR3 comprises 11 residues. The sample belongs to a study of T cells after yellow fever vaccination. Study at large: Fractions containing few cells were prepared with SMART-Seq v4 Ultra Low Input. Study-wide results and limits: Subsequent booster samples again held most clones from primary vaccination (roughly 95% CD4, about 85% CD8).

In making TCR cDNA, 5'RACE template switching added a universal primer site and UMIs to it. TCRdb passed the 5' RACE reads through MiXCR, listing each CDR3 protein once. The sample lists 200,000 to 300,000 distinct CDR3 sequences; 3.6% were seen once. J is TRBJ2-7 and V is TRBV29-1; D unclear. Sequenced material: PBMCs, taken 15 days after the yellow fever booster vaccination. The receptor was isolated from a man between 18 and 35 years old who received the YFV17D yellow fever vaccine. CDR3 sequence: CSVESQYGQYF. In DNA, the CDR3 is TGCAGCGTTGAATCACAGTACGGGCAGTACTTC.